The 12 T cell receptor beta chains reported below all come from one sample, sequenced in a study of blood T cell repertoires in COVID-19. Sequencing was performed with immunoSEQ multiplex PCR; in TCRdb, only in-frame clones are kept and a portion is missing. The sample consists of fewer than 250,000 clones, roughly four fifths of them appearing once. The sample was peripheral blood. These receptor sequences come from a woman aged 70-85 years with acute or convalescent COVID-19.

This clone has only a few counts. This chain links TRBV10-2 with TRBJ1-5; tentatively, D is TRBD1 (6 bases). Germline values: CDR1 WSHSY, CDR2 SAAADI. V gave up 2 bases and J gave up 3 bases, with 8 bases separating them. This CDR3 is 14 amino acids long. CDR3 amino acids: CASSEGQLNQPQHF. The CDR3, as DNA: TGCGCCAGCAGTGAGGGACAGCTCAATCAGCCCCAGCATTTT.

A single count supports this clone. The rearrangement uses TRBV27 and TRBJ2-6; the D gene is possibly TRBD2 (5 bases). Germline CDR1 MNHEY, CDR2 SMNVEV (reference sequence). The CDR3 is 15 amino acids. V was clipped by 5 bases and J by 0 bases, with 8 bases between them. CDR3 amino acids: CASSSTSSGANVLTF. The CDR3 DNA is TGTGCCAGCAGTAGCACTAGCTCTGGGGCCAACGTCCTGACTTTC.

This clone has a single count. Different DNA sequences within this sample yield the same CDR3. The gene calls are TRBV15 and TRBJ1-5; no clear D gene. Per the germline V gene, CDR1 is LNHNV and CDR2 is YYDKDF (reference sequence). V was trimmed by 0 bases and J by 5 bases, leaving 8 bases between them. This CDR3 spans 14 amino acids. DNA for the CDR3: TGTGCCACCAGCAGAGATCCGGGTGATCAGCCCCAGCATTTT. It specifies CATSRDPGDQPQHF.

This CDR3 is CASSVAALAGGLGDTQYF. CDR3 DNA sequence: TGTGCCAGCAGCGTAGCGGCCCTAGCGGGGGGGCTGGGCGATACGCAGTATTTT. V gene TRBV9 combines with J gene TRBJ2-3; TRBD2 aligns across 12 bases. The CDR3 has 18 amino acids. Germline V gene data show CDR1 as SGDLS and CDR2 as YYNGEE. V shed 0 bases, J shed 6 bases, and the junction held 11 bases outside the gene matches.

The genes are TRBV29-1 and TRBJ1-2; 9 bases align to TRBD1. Germline assignment: CDR1 SQVTM and CDR2 ANQGSEA. There are 13 residues in the CDR3. With V trimmed by 3 bases and J by 7 bases, 6 bases remained unmatched. The CDR3 protein is CSVEKTGGSGYTF. The CDR3 coding sequence is TGCAGCGTTGAGAAAACAGGGGGCAGTGGCTACACCTTC.

The chain links TRBV9 to TRBJ1-1; no clear D gene. V was shortened by 0 bases and J by 6 bases, with 9 bases between the two germline ends. This CDR3 is 13 amino acids long. The germline V gene encodes CDR1 SGDLS and CDR2 YYNGEE. The CDR3 sequence: CASSVGGRAEAFF. Written as DNA, the CDR3 is TGTGCCAGCAGCGTAGGAGGGCGGGCTGAAGCTTTCTTT.

The rearrangement links TRBV9 to TRBJ2-1; tentatively, D is TRBD2 (5 bases). The CDR3 has 15 residues. Germline-derived CDR1 and CDR2 are SGDLS and YYNGEE. Trimming removed 4 bases at V and 3 bases at J, with 14 bases between. CDR3 in DNA: TGTGCCAGCAGCTTGTTAGGAGGTAACTACAATGAGCAGTTCTTC. This codes for CASSLLGGNYNEQFF.

The gene calls are TRBV12-3 or TRBV12-4 and TRBJ2-3; no reliable D call. The CDR3 has 13 amino acids. Trimming pared 5 bases from V and 3 bases from J, leaving 9 bases between. CDR3 region: CASSGQVTDTQYF. As DNA, the CDR3 is TGTGCCAGCAGTGGGCAGGTGACAGATACGCAGTATTTT.

The chain links TRBV3-1 (or the pseudogene TRBV3-2) to TRBJ1-2; a weak D match, TRBD1 (5 bases). The CDR3 covers 12 residues. Per germline, CDR1 LGHDT and CDR2 YNNKEL (reference sequence). V was shortened by 4 bases and J by 8 bases, with 11 bases between the two germline ends. The CDR3 here is CASSPSGFGYTF. Written as DNA, the CDR3 is TGTGCCAGCAGCCCGTCAGGGTTCGGCTACACCTTC.

The chain couples TRBV19 to TRBJ1-1; D gene unclear. V shed 5 bases and J shed 1 base, with 14 bases lying between them. The germline CDR1 and CDR2 sequences are LNHDA and SQIVND (reference sequence). The CDR3 totals 15 residues. DNA for the CDR3: TGTGCCAGTAGTCAGAGACCCGGAGGGAACACTGAAGCTTTCTTT. It encodes CASSQRPGGNTEAFF.

The V and J genes are TRBV9 and TRBJ1-3; tentative D call: TRBD1 (6 bases). V was clipped by 3 bases and J by 4 bases, with 11 bases between them. The CDR3 has 14 residues. The germline gives CDR1 SGDLS, CDR2 YYNGEE. The CDR3: CASSATGFGNTIYF. For the CDR3, the DNA is TGTGCCAGCAGCGCCACAGGGTTCGGAAACACCATATATTTT. The full variable domain, with the rest looked up from reference TRBV9 and TRBJ1-3, is DSGVTQTPKHLITATGQRVTLRCSPRSGDLSVYWYQQSLDQGLQFLIQYYNGEERAKGNILERFSAQQFPDLHSELNLSSLELGDSALYFCASSATGFGNTIYFGEGSWLTVV.

In its sample, this clone was seen a few times. The CDR3 DNA reads TGTGCCAGCAGCTTAGCAGTATCCGAGGGTGAAAAACTGTTTTTT. Protein: CASSLAVSEGEKLFF. The chain links TRBV11-2 to TRBJ1-4; D uncertain. Trimming removed 1 base from V and 7 bases from J, with 13 bases in between. Germline CDR1 and CDR2: SGHAT and FQNNGV. This CDR3 has 15 residues.